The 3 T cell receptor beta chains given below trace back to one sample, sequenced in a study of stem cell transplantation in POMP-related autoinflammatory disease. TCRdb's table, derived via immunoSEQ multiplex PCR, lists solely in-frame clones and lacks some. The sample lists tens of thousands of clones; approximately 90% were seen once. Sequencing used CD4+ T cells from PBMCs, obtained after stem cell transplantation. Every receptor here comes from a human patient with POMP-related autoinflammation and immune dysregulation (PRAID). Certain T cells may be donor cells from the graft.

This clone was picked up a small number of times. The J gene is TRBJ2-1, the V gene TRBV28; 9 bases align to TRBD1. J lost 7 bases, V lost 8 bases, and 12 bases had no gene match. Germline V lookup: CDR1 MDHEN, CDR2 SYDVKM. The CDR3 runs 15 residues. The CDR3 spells CASGTEGQGVNEQFF. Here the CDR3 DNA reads TGTGCCAGCGGGACGGAGGGACAGGGAGTTAATGAGCAGTTCTTC.

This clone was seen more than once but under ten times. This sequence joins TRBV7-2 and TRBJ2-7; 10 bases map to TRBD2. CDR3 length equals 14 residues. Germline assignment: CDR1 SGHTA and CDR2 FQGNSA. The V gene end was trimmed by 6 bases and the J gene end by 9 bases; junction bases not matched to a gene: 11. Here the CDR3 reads CASSLSGGRSGQYV. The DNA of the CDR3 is TGTGCCAGCAGTCTTAGCGGGGGGCGGTCGGGGCAGTACGTC.

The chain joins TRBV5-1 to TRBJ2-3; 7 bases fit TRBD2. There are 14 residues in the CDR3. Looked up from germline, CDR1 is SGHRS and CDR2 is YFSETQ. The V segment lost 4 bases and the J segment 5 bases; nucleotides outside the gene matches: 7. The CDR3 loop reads CASSPGRGEDTQYF. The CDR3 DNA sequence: TGCGCCAGCAGCCCAGGTCGGGGGGAAGATACGCAGTATTTT.